This section outlines one T cell receptor beta chain sequence together with its context. Its antigen is not identified. This sample is drawn from a study of T cell responses to AZD1222 COVID-19 vaccine. Repertoires were generated with immunoSEQ multiplex PCR, while TCRdb's copy carries only in-frame clones and drops some. The data show about 160,000 clones, 90% to 95% seen once. The V and J ends lost 6 bases and 3 bases, in that order; junction bases with no gene match: 4. CDR3 size: 13 residues. In germline, CDR1 is MNHEY, CDR2 SVGAGI. Overall study results and limits: Donor demographics were predominantly white British with a female majority; clonal diversity may be underestimated. The breadth and depth of Spike-specific TCRs increased once two AZD1222 doses had been given.

Specimen: peripheral blood, collected 28 days after the second AZD1222 dose. This clonotype was sampled from an adult who received the AZD1222 COVID-19 vaccine. This chain connects TRBV6-5 to TRBJ1-2; 7 bases are a match to TRBD1. The CDR3 region is CASSPGQYYGYTF. CDR3 nucleotide sequence: TGTGCCAGCAGCCCGGGACAGTACTATGGCTACACCTTC.